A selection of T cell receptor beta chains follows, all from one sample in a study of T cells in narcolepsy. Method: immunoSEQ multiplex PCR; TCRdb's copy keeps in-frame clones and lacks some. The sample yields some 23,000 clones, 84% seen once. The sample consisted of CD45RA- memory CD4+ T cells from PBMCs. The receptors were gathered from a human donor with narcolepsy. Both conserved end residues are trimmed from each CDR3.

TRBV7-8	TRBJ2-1	ASSFRASGSSAAYNEQF
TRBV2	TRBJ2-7	ASSASPRQVSGEQY
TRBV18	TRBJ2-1	ASSPSERYNEQF
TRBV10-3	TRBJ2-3	ASGTSGPTDTQY
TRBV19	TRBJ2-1	ASSIGSVNEQF
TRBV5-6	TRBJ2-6	ASSLDSGANVLT
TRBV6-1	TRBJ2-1	ASSKQPGQYNEQF
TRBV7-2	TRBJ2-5	ASSLLGGKPETQY
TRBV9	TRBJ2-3	ASSVSWGGTDTQY
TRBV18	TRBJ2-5	ASSPDLREETQY
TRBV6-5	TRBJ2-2	ASRRGQGTGELF
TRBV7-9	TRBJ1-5	ASSFAEGVQPQH
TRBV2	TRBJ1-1	ASRGQGRNTEAF
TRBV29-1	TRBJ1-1	SVVSAGSEAF
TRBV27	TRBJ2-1	ASRSDQVSVTVYNEQF
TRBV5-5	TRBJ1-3	ASSLGPRASGNTIY
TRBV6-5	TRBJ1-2	ASQGAYGYT
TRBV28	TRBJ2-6	ASSLAVSGANVLT
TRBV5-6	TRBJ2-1	ASSLGGRLVVNNEQF
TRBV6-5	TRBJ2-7	ASSINRDRAFLQY
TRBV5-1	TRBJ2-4	ASSDGRLYRDIQY
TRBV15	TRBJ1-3	ATSRDLHRGNTIY
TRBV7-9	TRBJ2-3	ASSLMGDTDTQY
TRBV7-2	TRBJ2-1	ASSLRQEHNEQF
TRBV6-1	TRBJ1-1	ASSEGAGLRGTEAF
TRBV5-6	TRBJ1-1	ASSPGRVTEAF
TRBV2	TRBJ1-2	ASSWGQSNYGYT
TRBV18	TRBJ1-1	ASSPNDNKAF
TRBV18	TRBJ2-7	ASSPTDYEQY
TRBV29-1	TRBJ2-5	SVTSRSRETQY
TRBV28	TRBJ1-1	ASSWYVMNTEAF
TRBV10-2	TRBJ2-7	ASRGKTSGRAEQY
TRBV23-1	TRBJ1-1	ASKKETGTPKVTEAF
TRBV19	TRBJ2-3	ASSYTITDTQY
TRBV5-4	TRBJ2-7	ASSPTAGVQNYEQY
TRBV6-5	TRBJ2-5	ASRQNLAEETQY
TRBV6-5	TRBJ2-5	ASSIKLGETQY
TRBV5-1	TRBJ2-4	ASSRAGDLNIQY
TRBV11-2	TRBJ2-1	ASSTIRGQGAYNEQF
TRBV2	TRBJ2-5	ASKTHRGPGQETQY
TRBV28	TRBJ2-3	ASSSSGASGFTDTQY
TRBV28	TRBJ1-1	ASRPPGGAGGTEAF
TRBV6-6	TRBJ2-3	ASSPRDSTDTQY
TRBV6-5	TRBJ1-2	ASATGGGYT
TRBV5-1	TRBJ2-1	ASSLPDLSSYNEQF
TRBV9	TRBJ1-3	ASSVGDLGNTIY
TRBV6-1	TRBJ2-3	ASRAAGRTDTQY
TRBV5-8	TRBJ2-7	ASSPVRQSYEQY